This record concerns one T cell receptor (beta chain) sequence. As processed by the authors: Estimates of nucleated cell counts were drawn from the amplification of reference gene primers. Produced via immunoSEQ multiplex PCR; TCRdb's table is partial and in-frame only. That table furnishes V, J and clone size, whereas the DNA furnished D and trimming. Of some 700,000 clones in the sample, around 90% were seen once. CDR1 and CDR2 (germline): MDHEN, SYDVKM. Trimming pared 7 bases from V and 7 bases from J, leaving 14 bases between. The CDR3 runs 14 residues. The sample is drawn from a study of blood T cell repertoires in COVID-19. Study summary: Some COVID-19 samples were acute and others convalescent; all came from the United States, Italy and Spain. T cells, B-cell-depleted T cells, or PBMCs provided the cDNA or gDNA that served as material.

Sequencing used peripheral blood. The sequence was collected from a woman in her late teens or twenties with acute or convalescent COVID-19. The chain joins TRBV28 to TRBJ1-6; D possibly corresponds to TRBD1 (5 bases). This CDR3 reads CASKRRGSNSPLHF. The CDR3 DNA reads as TGTGCCAGCAAAAGGCGGGGGAGCAATTCACCCCTCCACTTT.